The 20 T cell receptor beta chains below all came from one sample that was sequenced in a study of control samples from healthy donors and cancer patients. The data were produced by immunoSEQ multiplex PCR, yet TCRdb's version contains in-frame clones alone and is incomplete. Counted here are 65,000 to 70,000 clones, more than 75% occurring once; the ten biggest clones make up about 3%. Material for sequencing was PBMCs. Every receptor here comes from a woman in her fifties or sixties with lung cancer.

The gene calls are TRBV7-3 and TRBJ1-1; 9 nucleotides agree with TRBD1. This CDR3 is 13 amino acids long. With V trimmed by 5 bases and J by 6 bases, 4 bases remained unmatched. Germline CDR1 reads SGHTA; CDR2 reads FQGTGA. CDR3: CASSHGQGSEAFF. DNA of the CDR3: TGTGCCAGCAGCCACGGACAGGGGTCTGAAGCTTTCTTT.

The rearrangement uses TRBV12-3 or TRBV12-4 and TRBJ2-3; 8 nucleotides line up with TRBD1. This CDR3 is 13 amino acids long. Losses at the gene ends were 6 bases for V and 4 bases for J; bases not matched to a gene: 3. The CDR3 coding sequence is TGTGCCAGCAGCCAGACAGGGGCAGATACGCAGTATTTT. It specifies CASSQTGADTQYF.

This chain joins TRBV6-1 and TRBJ1-2; TRBD1 aligns across 9 bases. Germline assignment: CDR1 MNHNS and CDR2 SASEGT. This CDR3 contains 15 residues. V lost 3 bases, J lost 4 bases, and 6 bases stayed unmatched. CDR3 DNA sequence: TGTGCCAGCAGTGACGACAGGGGGAACGCCTATGGCTACACCTTC. Encoded protein: CASSDDRGNAYGYTF.

The V call is TRBV6-6, the J call TRBJ2-5, with D maybe TRBD2 (5 bases). This CDR3 region has 12 residues. V lost 6 bases, J lost 5 bases, and 10 bases lay in between. CDR1 MNHNY and CDR2 SVGAGI come from the germline V gene (reference sequence). The DNA for the CDR3 is TGTGCCAGCAGGGAGGAAGGGGAGACCCAGTACTTC. This codes for CASREEGETQYF.

The chain employs TRBV28 and TRBJ2-4; 10 bases map to TRBD2. Germline loops: CDR1 MDHEN, CDR2 SYDVKM. The CDR3 spans 14 residues. The junction had 2 bases not matched to a gene; V was cut back by 8 bases and J by 1 base. As DNA, the CDR3 is TGTGCCAGCCGTAGCGGGGGGGCCAAAAACATTCAGTACTTC. It specifies CASRSGGAKNIQYF.

This clone appeared a single time. The chain joins TRBV6-4 to TRBJ1-2; 12 positions match TRBD1. Germline lookup yields CDR1 MRHNA and CDR2 SNTAGT. The CDR3 has 13 amino acids. V shed 10 bases, J shed 8 bases, and the junction held 8 bases outside the gene matches. The CDR3 DNA follows: TGTGCCAACCGGGGACAGGGGGCTTGCGGCTACACCTTC. Translated, it gives CANRGQGACGYTF.

CDR3 sequence: CASSLISGNTEAFF. CDR3 bases: TGTGCCAGCAGCTTAATCTCAGGGAACACTGAAGCTTTCTTT. The rearrangement links TRBV7-9 to TRBJ1-1; D unclear. Trimming cost V 2 bases and J 1 base, with 8 bases left between them. CDR3 length: 14 amino acids. CDR1 and CDR2 from the germline V gene are SEHNR and FQNEAQ (reference sequence).

The chain couples TRBV19 to TRBJ1-6, with 9 bases identical to TRBD1. This CDR3 has 17 amino acids. Germline CDR1 and CDR2: LNHDA and SQIVND (reference sequence). V trimming: 4 bases; J trimming: 8 bases; junction bases outside the gene matches: 12. This CDR3 reads CASSRQTGTGKDSPLHF. DNA for the CDR3: TGTGCCAGTAGTAGGCAAACCGGGACAGGGAAAGATTCACCCCTCCACTTT.

The V call is TRBV7-8, the J call TRBJ2-1; 11 bases are a match to TRBD1. J lost 8 bases, V lost 2 bases, and 11 bases had no gene match. The CDR3 loop spans 17 amino acids. From germline, CDR1 is SGHVS and CDR2 FQNEAQ. DNA of the CDR3: TGTGCCAGCAGCTTAAGGATGAGGGGACAGGGGGAGGATGAGCAGTTCTTC. Its translation is CASSLRMRGQGEDEQFF.

In DNA, the CDR3 is TGCGCCAGCAGCCAAGAACGCACCGGGGAGCTGTTTTTT. Its protein is CASSQERTGELFF. This rearrangement joins TRBV4-3 to TRBJ2-2, with D hard to call. The CDR3 consists of 13 residues. Between the trimmed V and J ends, which lost 0 bases and 4 bases, there was a span of 3 bases. The germline gives CDR1 LGHNA, CDR2 YSLEER.

The chain has TRBV5-1 and TRBJ2-7, with D tentatively TRBD2 (5 bases). Germline CDR1 SGHRS, CDR2 YFSETQ. V was clipped by 3 bases and J by 7 bases, with 17 bases between them. This CDR3 is 14 amino acids long. Here the CDR3 reads CASSWSGFETEQYF. DNA for the CDR3: TGCGCCAGCAGCTGGTCGGGGTTCGAAACAGAGCAGTACTTC.

This chain links TRBV27 with TRBJ1-2; D might be TRBD1 (5 bases). This CDR3 has 14 residues. From germline, CDR1 is MNHEY and CDR2 SMNVEV (reference sequence). Trimming shortened V by 3 bases and J by 0 bases, and 8 bases separated the two germline ends. The CDR3 region is CASSFGTSNYGYTF. DNA of the CDR3: TGTGCCAGCAGTTTTGGGACGTCTAACTATGGCTACACCTTC.

The sample holds one count of this clone. This chain uses TRBV15 with TRBJ1-1; no clear D gene. From germline, CDR1 is LNHNV and CDR2 YYDKDF (reference sequence). This CDR3 has 15 amino acids. V gave up 0 bases and J gave up 1 base, with 9 bases separating them. The CDR3 reads CATSRDLEGNTEAFF. Here the CDR3 DNA reads TGTGCCACCAGCAGAGATCTAGAGGGGAACACTGAAGCTTTCTTT.

The chain is built from TRBV24-1 and TRBJ2-1; 8 bases agree with TRBD2. The V gene end was trimmed by 4 bases and the J gene end by 8 bases; junction bases not matched to a gene: 6. The CDR3 contains 14 residues. Per germline, CDR1 KGHDR and CDR2 SFDVKD. CDR3 residues: CATSESGLVYEQFF. In DNA, the CDR3 is TGTGCCACCAGTGAGTCGGGACTAGTCTATGAGCAGTTCTTC.

The rearrangement links TRBV5-1 to TRBJ1-5; no definite D call. The CDR3 runs 15 residues. Trimming took 0 bases from V and 0 from J, leaving 7 bases between them. The germline gives CDR1 SGHRS, CDR2 YFSETQ. The CDR3 here is CASSLDSYSNQPQHF. The DNA of the CDR3 is TGCGCCAGCAGCTTGGACAGCTATAGCAATCAGCCCCAGCATTTT.

The V gene is TRBV14, the J gene TRBJ1-6; 8 nucleotides align to TRBD1. V lost 4 bases to trimming and J lost 8 bases; unmatched junction nucleotides: 7. CDR3 length: 15 residues. Per the germline V gene, CDR1 is SGHDN and CDR2 is FVKESK. This CDR3 is CASSLRTGHHSPLHF. DNA for the CDR3: TGTGCCAGCAGCCTTCGGACAGGGCATCATTCACCCCTCCACTTT.

V is TRBV7-2 and J is TRBJ1-5; D is uncertain. Germline CDR1 and CDR2: SGHTA and FQGNSA. Trimming removed 5 bases from V and 2 bases from J, with 10 bases in between. The CDR3 extends over 14 amino acids. This chain's CDR3 is CASSQHGGNQPQHF. The CDR3 bases are TGTGCCAGCAGCCAACACGGAGGCAATCAGCCCCAGCATTTT.

V and J are TRBV7-9 and TRBJ1-1, with 8 bases fitting TRBD1. V lost 4 bases to trimming and J lost 8 bases; unmatched junction nucleotides: 6. Germline V lookup: CDR1 SEHNR, CDR2 FQNEAQ (reference sequence). The CDR3 loop spans 13 amino acids. The CDR3 loop reads CASSSQGGREAFF. As DNA, the CDR3 is TGTGCCAGCAGCTCACAGGGGGGAAGAGAAGCTTTCTTT.

V gene TRBV5-6 combines with J gene TRBJ1-6; possibly TRBD1 for D (5 bases). Germline V gene lookup returns CDR1 SGHDT and CDR2 YYEEEE. Trimming removed 1 base from V and 9 bases from J, with 11 bases in between. This CDR3 has 14 amino acids. Written as DNA, the CDR3 is TGTGCCAGCAGCTTGAGGGGAATAGGTTCACCCCTCCACTTT. It yields the protein CASSLRGIGSPLHF.

This clone was detected only once. The same CDR3 arises from other DNA sequences in this sample as well. The chain employs TRBV9 and TRBJ1-3; D ambiguous. The CDR3 sequence is 10 residues long. CDR1 SGDLS and CDR2 YYNGEE come from the germline V gene. Trimming cost V 7 bases and J 4 bases, with 3 bases left between them. For the CDR3, the DNA is TGTGCCAGCTCAGGAAACACCATATATTTT. As protein: CASSGNTIYF.